Each of the 29 T cell receptor beta chains below was sequenced from the same sample in a study of beta chain features in type 1 diabetes. General study points: When Type 1 diabetes patients were examined, their TCRB CDR3s proved moderately but significantly shorter in all four CD4+ subsets.

Which antigens these TCRs recognize remains unknown. TCRB transcripts that were expressed got sequenced, as all of the isolated RNA had been reverse transcribed. Only in-frame clones appear in the TCRdb table, and some are missing; sequencing was by immunoSEQ multiplex PCR. The sample includes about 340,000 clones, approximately 9.7% seen only once; the top ten take over 0.95%. The sample consisted of central memory CD4+ T cells from blood. The source of these receptors is a man aged 25-45 years with type 1 diabetes.

This clone was seen at least ten times. The chain has TRBV18 and TRBJ1-1; no firm D call. Trimming removed 6 bases at V and 3 bases at J, with 11 bases between. The germline V gene encodes CDR1 KGHSH and CDR2 LQKENI. The CDR3 has 13 amino acids. DNA for the CDR3: TGTGCCAGCTCCTTAGGTATGGACACTGAAGCTTTCTTT. It codes for CASSLGMDTEAFF. Full variable domain (outside the CDR3, taken from reference TRBV18 and TRBJ1-1): NAGVMQNPRHLVRRRGQEARLRCSPMKGHSHVYWYRQLPEEGLKFMVYLQKENIIDESGMPKERFSAEFPKEGPSILRIQQVVRGDSAAYFCASSLGMDTEAFFGQGTRLTVV.

At least ten counts were recorded for this clone. The CDR3 is CASSLATTTGQYF. CDR3 nucleotide sequence: TGTGCCAGCAGCTTGGCGACTACGACAGGGCAGTACTTC. The rearrangement links TRBV5-6 to TRBJ2-7; maybe TRBD1 (6 bases). The CDR3 runs to 13 residues. The V end was cut by 0 bases, the J end by 9 bases, with 13 bases between. Germline V gives CDR1 SGHDT, CDR2 YYEEEE.

This chain links TRBV5-1 with TRBJ2-5; D may be TRBD2 (6 bases). Germline loops: CDR1 SGHRS, CDR2 YFSETQ. V dropped 4 bases and J dropped 1 base, with 11 bases sitting between them. The CDR3 contains 14 residues. CDR3 nucleotide sequence: TGCGCCAGCAGCCCCAAGACTAGCCAAGAGACCCAGTACTTC. Its protein product is CASSPKTSQETQYF.

This clone showed up many times. The chain carries TRBV28 and TRBJ2-7; 7 nucleotides agree with TRBD2. Germline V CDR1 and CDR2: MDHEN, SYDVKM. With V trimmed by 6 bases and J by 6 bases, 11 bases remained unmatched. There are 14 residues in the CDR3. CDR3 coding DNA: TGTGCCAGCAGGCGCGACGGGACTACCAGCGAGCAGTACTTC. Translated: CASRRDGTTSEQYF.

The chain employs TRBV7-2 and TRBJ1-3, with D maybe TRBD1 (5 bases). The CDR3 length is 16 residues. Trimming removed 1 base at V and 3 bases at J, with 13 bases between. Germline V gene sequence: CDR1 SGHTA, CDR2 FQGNSA. CDR3 in amino acids: CASSLDAPGIGNTIYF. The CDR3 region has the DNA TGTGCCAGCAGCTTAGATGCGCCAGGGATTGGAAACACCATATATTTT.

This clone was counted only a few times. The rearrangement links TRBV9 to TRBJ1-4; TRBD1 agrees at 7 bases. V lost 1 base and J lost 3; bases outside the gene matches: 3. The CDR3 totals 15 residues. The germline V gene encodes CDR1 SGDLS and CDR2 YYNGEE. For the CDR3, the DNA is TGTGCCAGCAGCGTATTGGGACAGCCTAATGAAAAACTGTTTTTT. Its protein is CASSVLGQPNEKLFF.

The chain combines TRBV2 with TRBJ1-1; no reliable D call. Germline V gene lookup returns CDR1 SNHLY and CDR2 FYNNEI. The V gene lost 6 bases and the J gene lost 3 bases, with 8 bases spanning the gap. The CDR3 is 12 residues long. The CDR3 DNA reads as TGTGCCAGCAGGTATGGAGACACTGAAGCTTTCTTT. It translates to CASRYGDTEAFF.

The CDR3 DNA follows: TGTGCCACCCGGCCTTTCACCCAGACCACTCCCAATACGCAGTATTTT. It codes for CATRPFTQTTPNTQYF. This rearrangement joins TRBV10-3 to TRBJ2-3, with D unresolved. Germline V gene sequence: CDR1 ENHRY, CDR2 SYGVKD. Trimming cost V 10 bases and J 7 bases, with 27 bases left between them. The CDR3 is 16 residues long.

The chain joins TRBV29-1 to TRBJ2-7; a possible D gene is TRBD2 (6 bases). V lost 7 bases and J lost 0, with 19 bases in between. The CDR3 covers 15 residues. Germline values: CDR1 SQVTM, CDR2 ANQGSEA. The CDR3 coding sequence is TGCAGCGGGGTGCGGGGAGGTCCGAGCTCCTACGAGCAGTACTTC. It codes for CSGVRGGPSSYEQYF.

A few counts support this clone. CDR3 coding DNA: TGTGCCAGCAGCTTAGTGGGACAGGATGGTCAGCCCCAGCATTTT. This translates into CASSLVGQDGQPQHF. V is TRBV7-2 and J is TRBJ1-5; TRBD1 matches 8 bases. After removal of 1 base from V and 6 bases from J, the junction contained 5 bases not matched to a gene. This CDR3 is built from 15 residues. From germline, CDR1 is SGHTA and CDR2 FQGNSA. Combining the CDR3 with reference TRBV7-2 and TRBJ1-5 gives the whole variable domain GAGVSQSPSNKVTEKGKDVELRCDPISGHTALYWYRQSLGQGLEFLIYFQGNSAPDKSGLPSDRFSAERTGGSVSTLTIQRTQQEDSAVYLCASSLVGQDGQPQHFGDGTRLSIL.

V usage is TRBV13 and J usage is TRBJ2-1, with 11 bases identical to TRBD2. Germline trimming cut 2 bases from V and 5 bases from J; bases unmatched to any gene: 2. Germline CDR1 PRHDT, CDR2 FYEKMQ (reference sequence). The CDR3 runs to 15 residues. In DNA, the CDR3 is TGTGCCAGCAGCTTATTAGCGGGGGGGCACAATGAGCAGTTCTTC. Its protein is CASSLLAGGHNEQFF. Complete variable domain (other parts from reference TRBV13 and TRBJ2-1): AAGVIQSPRHLIKEKRETATLKCYPIPRHDTVYWYQQGPGQDPQFLISFYEKMQSDKGSIPDRFSAQQFSDYHSELNMSSLELGDSALYFCASSLLAGGHNEQFFGPGTRLTVL.

The chain uses TRBV7-2 and TRBJ2-1; D may be TRBD1 or TRBD2 (5 bases each). The CDR3 runs 15 residues. V lost 0 bases and J 7 bases, leaving 13 bases between the germline ends. Germline assignment: CDR1 SGHTA and CDR2 FQGNSA. The CDR3 loop reads CASSLAGRSLNEQFF. The DNA for the CDR3 is TGTGCCAGCAGCTTAGCGGGACGGAGCCTGAATGAGCAGTTCTTC.

The genes are TRBV10-2 and TRBJ1-5; tentatively, D is TRBD1 (6 bases). Germline V gene lookup returns CDR1 WSHSY and CDR2 SAAADI. This CDR3 spans 15 amino acids. Trimming stripped 0 bases from V and 6 bases from J, with 12 bases between. The CDR3 sequence is CASSESQGIGQPQHF. The CDR3 coding sequence is TGCGCCAGCAGTGAGTCACAGGGTATAGGTCAGCCCCAGCATTTT.

The chain links TRBV5-1 to TRBJ1-4; TRBD1 matches at 9 bases. The V and J ends lost 5 bases and 8 bases, in that order; junction bases with no gene match: 4. The CDR3 contains 13 residues. Germline CDR1 and CDR2: SGHRS and YFSETQ. CDR3 sequence reads: CASSFGQGEKLFF. CDR3 nucleotides: TGCGCCAGCAGTTTCGGACAGGGGGAAAAACTGTTTTTT.

This clone was seen only a few times. The junction departs from germline at one end; a sequencing error may be responsible. The rearrangement joins TRBV7-7 to TRBJ2-5; no clear D. Germline lookup yields CDR1 SSHAT and CDR2 FNYEAQ (reference sequence). The CDR3 consists of 13 residues. The CDR3 DNA is TGTGCTAGCAGCTGGGCCTTGAGAGAGACCCAGTACTTC. Encoded protein: CASSWALRETQYF.

This chain joins TRBV18 and TRBJ2-7; 7 bases fit TRBD1. The CDR3 is made up of 13 amino acids. The V segment lost 3 bases and the J segment 9 bases; nucleotides outside the gene matches: 8. Germline-derived CDR1 and CDR2 are KGHSH and LQKENI. The CDR3 here is CASSPDSRQGQYF. Written as DNA, the CDR3 is TGTGCCAGCTCACCGGACTCGCGACAGGGGCAGTACTTC.

V is TRBV29-1 and J is TRBJ1-2; the D gene is possibly TRBD1 (5 bases). Trimming shortened V by 4 bases and J by 9 bases, and 18 bases separated the two germline ends. The CDR3 totals 13 residues. CDR1 and CDR2 (germline): SQVTM, ANQGSEA. The CDR3 sequence: CSVVGQGRISYTF. DNA of the CDR3: TGCAGCGTTGTTGGTCAGGGTCGGATAAGCTACACCTTC.

This clone showed up just a few times. The CDR3 loop is CASSLAGARSTYNEQFF. The DNA of the CDR3 is TGCGCCAGCAGCTTGGCGGGGGCGCGATCCACCTACAATGAGCAGTTCTTC. This chain links TRBV5-1 with TRBJ2-1; D could derive from TRBD1 or TRBD2 (6 bases each). Germline V gives CDR1 SGHRS, CDR2 YFSETQ. There are 17 residues in the CDR3. V was pared by 0 bases and J by 2 bases, with 15 bases between.

In this sample, this clone turned up a few times. The V gene is TRBV7-2, the J gene TRBJ2-7; the D call may be TRBD1 or TRBD2 (5 bases each). V gave up 1 base and J gave up 7 bases, with 14 bases separating them. Germline values: CDR1 SGHTA, CDR2 FQGNSA. This CDR3 comprises 14 residues. The CDR3 DNA reads TGTGCCAGCAGCTTAGACGCAGCTGGGGGTGAGCAGTACTTC. Amino acids: CASSLDAAGGEQYF.

The chain combines TRBV5-1 with TRBJ2-1; 8 bases fit TRBD2. From germline, CDR1 is SGHRS and CDR2 YFSETQ. The CDR3 is made up of 14 amino acids. With 1 base clipped from V and 8 bases from J, the junction kept 5 bases outside the gene matches. This CDR3 is CASSLSGRRDEQFF. DNA of the CDR3: TGCGCCAGCAGCTTGAGCGGGAGAAGAGATGAGCAGTTCTTC. The entire variable domain, with the rest obtained from reference TRBV5-1 and TRBJ2-1, is as follows: KAGVTQTPRYLIKTRGQQVTLSCSPISGHRSVSWYQQTPGQGLQFLFEYFSETQRNKGNFPGRFSGRQFSNSRSEMNVSTLELGDSALYLCASSLSGRRDEQFFGPGTRLTVL.

This clone has just a few counts. The chain carries TRBV7-9 and TRBJ1-2, with unresolved D. This CDR3 comprises 12 residues. Per germline, CDR1 SEHNR and CDR2 FQNEAQ (reference sequence). The V gene lost 1 base and the J gene lost 11 bases, with 11 bases spanning the gap. The CDR3 bases are TGTGCCAGCAGCTTAGAGAGCACCCAGTACACCTTC. It is translated as CASSLESTQYTF.

This sequence joins TRBV27 and TRBJ1-2; possibly TRBD1 for D (5 bases). CDR3 length equals 17 residues. The germline gives CDR1 MNHEY, CDR2 SMNVEV (reference sequence). The V and J ends lost 6 bases and 1 base respectively, with 21 bases between them. CDR3 bases: TGTGCCAGCAGCCGTTCGGCCGGGGGAGATATTAACTATGGCTACACCTTC. Translated, it gives CASSRSAGGDINYGYTF.

This clone was recorded a few times. The junction departs from germline at one end; a sequencing error may be responsible. V is TRBV2 and J is TRBJ1-1; TRBD1 might be the D (5 bases). The CDR3 has 14 residues. The germline V gene encodes CDR1 SNHLY and CDR2 FYNNEI. CDR3 in DNA: TGTGCCAGCAGTGAACAGGGTACGAACGCTGAAGCTTTCTTT. This encodes CASSEQGTNAEAFF.

The CDR3 DNA reads as TGTGCCTGGATTCCGGGGCCCTCCTACGAGCAGTACTTC. Protein product: CAWIPGPSYEQYF. The V call is TRBV30, the J call TRBJ2-7; D is possibly TRBD1 or TRBD2 (5 bases each). Between the trimmed V and J ends, which lost 4 bases and 0 bases, there was a span of 10 bases. The CDR3 runs 13 residues. Germline V gene lookup returns CDR1 GTSNPN and CDR2 SVGIG (reference sequence).

This clone appeared a few times. The V gene is TRBV7-2, the J gene TRBJ2-5; D is uncertain. Deletions cut 5 bases from V and 5 bases from J, with 18 bases between. The CDR3 is 15 residues long. CDR1 and CDR2 from the germline V gene are SGHTA and FQGNSA. The CDR3 bases are TGTGCCAGCAGCCGCCCACCTTACCAAGGGGAGACCCAGTACTTC. Translating it yields CASSRPPYQGETQYF.

Concerning this clone: Other nucleotide sequences in the sample specify the same CDR3. The chain links TRBV5-1 to TRBJ1-5; perhaps TRBD1 as D (5 bases). Germline V gene lookup returns CDR1 SGHRS and CDR2 YFSETQ. V was shortened by 5 bases and J by 2 bases, with 11 bases between the two germline ends. The CDR3 spans 14 residues. The CDR3 protein is CASSLGDGNQPQHF. DNA of the CDR3: TGCGCCAGCAGTCTGGGGGACGGCAATCAGCCCCAGCATTTT.

The sample holds a few counts of this clone. The genes are TRBV19 and TRBJ1-5; 7 nucleotides align to TRBD1. Germline trimming cut 7 bases from V and 1 base from J; bases unmatched to any gene: 7. The CDR3 extends over 15 amino acids. Per germline, CDR1 LNHDA and CDR2 SQIVND (reference sequence). CDR3 nucleotide sequence: TGTGCCAGTAATACAGGGGCTTGGAGCAATCAGCCCCAGCATTTT. Residues: CASNTGAWSNQPQHF.

CDR3 DNA sequence: TGTGCCAGCTCCCCGGTGAGGACAGGGTCGGGTTCACCCCTCCACTTT. This translates into CASSPVRTGSGSPLHF. The V and J genes are TRBV18 and TRBJ1-6; TRBD1 matches at 8 bases. Trimming cost V 6 bases and J 9 bases; bases outside gene matches: 13. The CDR3 loop spans 16 amino acids. Germline lookup yields CDR1 KGHSH and CDR2 LQKENI.

This clone was counted only a few times. This chain connects TRBV30 to TRBJ1-6; D gene uncertain. Trimming took off 1 base at V and 10 bases at J, with 17 bases between the two ends. There are 15 residues in the CDR3. Germline assignment: CDR1 GTSNPN and CDR2 SVGIG (reference sequence). In nucleotides, the CDR3 is TGTGCCTGGAGTGCATCTTCGGGGAGAAGGTCACCCCTCCACTTT. Its protein is CAWSASSGRRSPLHF. Complete variable domain (other parts from reference TRBV30 and TRBJ1-6): SQTIHQWPATLVQPVGSPLSLECTVEGTSNPNLYWYRQAAGRGLQLLFYSVGIGQISSEVPQNLSASRPQDRQFILSSKKLLLSDSGFYLCAWSASSGRRSPLHFGNGTRLTVT.